This T cell receptor (beta chain) came from a study of blood T cell repertoires in COVID-19. CDR1 LNHDA and CDR2 SQIVND come from the germline V gene (reference sequence). CDR3 length equals 14 residues. The ends were cut back, 1 base at V and 5 bases at J, with 10 bases in the middle. Assay: immunoSEQ multiplex PCR; the TCRdb copy retains only in-frame clones and omits some. Of about 310,000 clones in the sample, around 90% were seen once. Sequences were obtained from peripheral blood. This TCR derives from a young man with active or convalescent COVID-19. The genes are TRBV19 and TRBJ2-3, with D tentatively TRBD2 (5 bases). The CDR3 here is CASSIVGGEDTQYF. The CDR3 region has the DNA TGTGCCAGTAGTATAGTTGGAGGCGAAGATACGCAGTATTTT.